In its sample, the clone carrying this T cell receptor beta chain was seen once. Its antigen is not known. After isolation, RNA underwent reverse transcription to generate cDNA as the sequencing template. TCRdb's table, derived via immunoSEQ multiplex PCR, lists solely in-frame clones and lacks some. Among under 250,000 clones, 50% to 60% were seen once, and the ten largest hold 1.5% to 2%. The data stem from a study of CD8+ T cells in alopecia areata. Study-wide results and limits: More clonal than normal scalp was lesional scalp, particularly alopecia totalis/universalis. Sharing of TCR sequences between patients (possibly for HLA-related reasons) was less clear than in mice. Scalp clonality and expanded CD8+ clones among the top 100 showed significant decreases with tofacitinib.

V lost 3 bases to trimming and J lost 0 bases; unmatched junction nucleotides: 2. The V gene's germline CDR1 is GTSNPN and CDR2 SVGIG (reference sequence). The CDR3 is 14 amino acids. Treatment meaning: oral pan-JAK inhibitor, 5-10 mg twice daily. This specimen was CD4+ T cells sorted from blood, taken at week 4, from a patient treated with tofacitinib. V and J are TRBV30 and TRBJ2-7; 10 bases match TRBD1. The clonotype was recovered from a human donor with alopecia areata. The CDR3 nucleotides read TGTGCCTGGAGCCGGACAGGGGGCTCCTACGAGCAGTACTTC. This sequence encodes CAWSRTGGSYEQYF.